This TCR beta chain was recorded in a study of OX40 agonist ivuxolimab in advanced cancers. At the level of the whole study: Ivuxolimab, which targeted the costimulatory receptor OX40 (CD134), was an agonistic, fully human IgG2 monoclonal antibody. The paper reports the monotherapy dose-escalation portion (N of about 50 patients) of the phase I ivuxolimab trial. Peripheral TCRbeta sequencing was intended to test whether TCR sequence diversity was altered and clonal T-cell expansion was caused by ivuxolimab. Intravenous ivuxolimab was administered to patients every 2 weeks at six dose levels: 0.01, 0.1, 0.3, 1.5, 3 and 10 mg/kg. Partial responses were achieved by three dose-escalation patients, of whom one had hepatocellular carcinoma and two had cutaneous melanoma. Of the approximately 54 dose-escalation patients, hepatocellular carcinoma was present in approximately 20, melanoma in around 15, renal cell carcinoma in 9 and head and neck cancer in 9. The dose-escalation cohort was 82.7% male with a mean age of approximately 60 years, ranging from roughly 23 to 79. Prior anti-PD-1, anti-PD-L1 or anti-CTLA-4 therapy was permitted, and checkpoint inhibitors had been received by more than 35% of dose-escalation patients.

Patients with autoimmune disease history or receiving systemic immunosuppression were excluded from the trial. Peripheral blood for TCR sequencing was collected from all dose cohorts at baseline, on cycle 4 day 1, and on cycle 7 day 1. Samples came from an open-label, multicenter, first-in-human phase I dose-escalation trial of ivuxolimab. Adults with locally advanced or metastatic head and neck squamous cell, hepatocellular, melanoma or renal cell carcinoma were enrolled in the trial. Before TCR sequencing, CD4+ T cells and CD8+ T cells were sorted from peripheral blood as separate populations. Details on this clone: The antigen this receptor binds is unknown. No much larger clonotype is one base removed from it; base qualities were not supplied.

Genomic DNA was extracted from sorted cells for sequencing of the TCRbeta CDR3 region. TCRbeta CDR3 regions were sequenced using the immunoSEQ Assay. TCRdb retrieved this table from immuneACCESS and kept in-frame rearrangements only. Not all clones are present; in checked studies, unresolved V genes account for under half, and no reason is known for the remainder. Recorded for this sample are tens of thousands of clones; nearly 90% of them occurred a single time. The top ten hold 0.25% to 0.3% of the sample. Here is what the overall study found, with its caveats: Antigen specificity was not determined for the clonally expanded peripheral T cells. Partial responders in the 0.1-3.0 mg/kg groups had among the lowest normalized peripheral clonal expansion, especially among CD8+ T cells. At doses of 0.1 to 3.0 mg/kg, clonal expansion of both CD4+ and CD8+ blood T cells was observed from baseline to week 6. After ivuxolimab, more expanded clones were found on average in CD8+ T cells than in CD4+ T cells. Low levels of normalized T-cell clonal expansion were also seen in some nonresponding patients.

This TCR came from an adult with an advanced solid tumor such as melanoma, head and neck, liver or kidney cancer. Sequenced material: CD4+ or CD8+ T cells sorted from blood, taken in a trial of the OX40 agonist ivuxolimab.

The CDR3 protein is CASSTLGQGNEKLFF. The DNA reads as follows: TGTGCCAGTAGTACCTTGGGACAGGGGAATGAAAAACTGTTTTTT. The chain uses TRBV19 and TRBJ1-4; 10 bases in the middle match TRBD1. From the cysteine through the phenylalanine, the CDR3 covers 15 amino acids. Of the read, only the CDR3 DNA is kept; its 45 bases are in frame from base 1. Germline trimming amounts to 4 bases on V and 5 bases on J, with 4 as the count of junction bases outside the gene matches. Looking up the germline V gene (reference sequence) yields CDR1 LNHDA and CDR2 SQIVND.